This is a list of T cell receptor beta chains from one sample in a study of T cell clones after liver transplantation. Some clones are missing from TCRdb's copy, which holds only in-frame ones; the method was immunoSEQ multiplex PCR. The sample lists around 110,000 clones, less than 95% occurring once. The sample here was CD4+ T cells from blood, taken 12 months after liver transplant. These receptors all come from a human patient who received a liver transplant. Part of the T cell pool may stem from the graft donor. Each CDR3 is given with its conserved first and last residue. The order of the fields is V gene, D gene, CDR3 length, clone size, J gene, CDR3 protein, CDR3 DNA. The D gene is left open where the match is weak. Where a row states a size, it is once, few, many or the class of an expanded clone; other rows omit it.

TRBV18	TRBD1	16	-	TRBJ2-3	CASSLSTGTGTDTQYF	TGTGCCAGCTCACTTAGCACCGGGACAGGCACAGATACGCAGTATTTT
TRBV6-5	-	11	-	TRBJ2-7	CASRGVYEQYF	TGTGCCAGCAGAGGGGTCTACGAGCAGTACTTC
TRBV7-2	-	14	-	TRBJ1-1	CASSPRRDIGAAFF	TGTGCCAGCAGCCCTAGAAGGGATATTGGTGCGGCTTTCTTT
TRBV6-1	-	15	-	TRBJ1-1	CASSEVIGRGQEAFF	TGTGCCAGCAGTGAAGTAATTGGCAGGGGCCAGGAAGCTTTCTTT
TRBV7-2	TRBD1	16	-	TRBJ2-5	CASSGNGQGAPKTQYF	TGTGCCAGCAGCGGAAACGGACAGGGGGCTCCGAAGACCCAGTACTTC
TRBV7-2	-	16	-	TRBJ1-5	CASSPGGRAGNQPQHF	TGTGCCAGCAGCCCCGGGGGTAGGGCAGGGAATCAGCCCCAGCATTTT
TRBV2	-	14	-	TRBJ2-2	CASSVGMGYGELFF	TGTGCCAGCAGTGTGGGCATGGGATACGGGGAGCTGTTTTTT
TRBV14	-	11	-	TRBJ2-7	CASSERLEQYF	TGTGCCAGCAGCGAGCGTCTCGAGCAGTACTTC
TRBV2	TRBD1	15	-	TRBJ2-6	CASSGDSSGANVLTF	TGTGCCAGCAGTGGGGACAGCTCTGGGGCCAACGTCCTGACTTTC
TRBV20-1	-	10	-	TRBJ2-3	CSATLDTQYF	TGCAGTGCCACCTTGGATACGCAGTATTTT
TRBV11-3	-	17	-	TRBJ2-6	CASSSTRTGSGANVLTF	TGTGCCAGCAGCTCGACTAGGACAGGCTCTGGGGCCAACGTCCTGACTTTC
TRBV7-3	-	14	-	TRBJ2-1	CASSPPGRKNEQFF	TGTGCCAGCAGCCCACCGGGCCGTAAAAATGAGCAGTTCTTC
TRBV19	TRBD2	15	-	TRBJ2-7	CASSIGTSGPGEQYF	TGTGCCAGTAGTATAGGAACTAGCGGGCCTGGGGAGCAGTACTTC
TRBV19	-	13	-	TRBJ2-2	CASSILEGGELFF	TGTGCCAGTAGTATACTAGAGGGCGGGGAGCTGTTTTTT
TRBV5-1	TRBD2	15	once	TRBJ2-7	CASSYESSGVREQYF	TGCGCCAGCAGCTATGAGTCTAGCGGGGTTCGTGAGCAGTACTTC
TRBV25-1	-	13	-	TRBJ2-1	CASSGKLVSEQFF	TGTGCCAGCAGTGGGAAACTAGTTTCTGAGCAGTTCTTC
TRBV6-6	TRBD1	14	-	TRBJ2-7	CASSYLQGKYEQYF	TGTGCCAGCAGTTACCTACAGGGGAAATACGAGCAGTACTTC
TRBV6-1	-	14	-	TRBJ1-2	CASSEPETNYGYTF	TGTGCCAGCAGTGAGCCAGAAACTAACTATGGCTACACCTTC
TRBV28	TRBD2	16	few	TRBJ2-2	CASSDSGGANTGELFF	TGTGCCAGCAGCGACTCGGGGGGGGCGAACACCGGGGAGCTGTTTTTT
TRBV10-3	-	13	-	TRBJ2-7	CAVRVGAGYEQYF	TGTGCCGTCAGAGTCGGGGCGGGCTACGAGCAGTACTTC
TRBV19	-	17	-	TRBJ2-2	CASSRLTGGTNTGELFF	TGTGCCAGTAGTAGACTAACTGGCGGAACGAACACCGGGGAGCTGTTTTTT
TRBV11-3	TRBD2	16	once	TRBJ2-1	CASSTWTSGSEEEQFF	TGTGCCAGCAGCACATGGACTAGCGGGAGTGAGGAGGAGCAGTTCTTC
TRBV21-1	-	18	-	TRBJ2-7	CASSNDLGYRGGSYEQYF	TGTGCCAGCAGCAACGATCTTGGTTACAGGGGGGGATCCTACGAGCAGTACTTC
TRBV18	-	16	-	TRBJ2-6	CASSAGAGSGANVLTF	TGTGCCAGCTCTGCTGGAGCGGGCTCTGGGGCCAACGTCCTGACTTTC
TRBV5-8	TRBD1	14	-	TRBJ1-5	CASSLYRGQGPQHF	TGTGCCAGCAGCCTCTACAGGGGACAGGGGCCCCAGCATTTT